The subject of this entry is one T cell receptor (beta chain). The antigen is not known. These data belong to a study of shared clonotypes between healthy human individuals. Broader study findings: An effect of sequencing depth on clonotype sharing among donors was expected.

The V gene end was trimmed by 10 bases and the J gene end by 7 bases; junction bases not matched to a gene: 15. The CDR3 totals 14 residues. Germline lookup yields CDR1 MNHEY and CDR2 SVGAGI. Several immunoSEQ plates held equal portions of the genomic DNA taken from each subset. Using immunoSEQ multiplex PCR, the repertoire was profiled, and TCRdb retains in-frame clones only, with some absent. The data show 450,000 to 600,000 clones, approximately 79% seen once. V usage is TRBV6-5 and J usage is TRBJ2-7; 8 bases map to TRBD1. The sequenced material came from PBMCs. The sequence came from a middle-aged woman in good health. Some clones in this sample may be carry-over from other donors' samples. The CDR3 sequence: CATCGVGQGAEQYF. The CDR3 DNA follows: TGTGCCACCTGCGGGGTCGGACAGGGTGCGGAGCAGTACTTC.